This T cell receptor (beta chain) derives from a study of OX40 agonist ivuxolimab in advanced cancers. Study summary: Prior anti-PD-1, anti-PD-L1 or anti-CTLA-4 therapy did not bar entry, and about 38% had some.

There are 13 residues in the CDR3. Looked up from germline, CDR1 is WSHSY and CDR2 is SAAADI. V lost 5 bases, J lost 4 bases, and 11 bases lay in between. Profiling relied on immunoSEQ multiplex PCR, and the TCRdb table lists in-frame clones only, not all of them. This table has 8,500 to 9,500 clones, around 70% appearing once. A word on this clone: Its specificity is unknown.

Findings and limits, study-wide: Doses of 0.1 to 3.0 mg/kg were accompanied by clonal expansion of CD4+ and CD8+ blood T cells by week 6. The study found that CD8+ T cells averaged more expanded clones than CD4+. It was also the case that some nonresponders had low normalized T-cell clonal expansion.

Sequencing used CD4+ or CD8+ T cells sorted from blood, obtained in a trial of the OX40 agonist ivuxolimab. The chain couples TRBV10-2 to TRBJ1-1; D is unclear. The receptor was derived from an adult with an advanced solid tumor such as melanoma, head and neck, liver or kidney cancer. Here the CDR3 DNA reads TGCGCCAGCAGTCTCGGAGGGAGCACTGAAGCTTTCTTT. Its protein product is CASSLGGSTEAFF.